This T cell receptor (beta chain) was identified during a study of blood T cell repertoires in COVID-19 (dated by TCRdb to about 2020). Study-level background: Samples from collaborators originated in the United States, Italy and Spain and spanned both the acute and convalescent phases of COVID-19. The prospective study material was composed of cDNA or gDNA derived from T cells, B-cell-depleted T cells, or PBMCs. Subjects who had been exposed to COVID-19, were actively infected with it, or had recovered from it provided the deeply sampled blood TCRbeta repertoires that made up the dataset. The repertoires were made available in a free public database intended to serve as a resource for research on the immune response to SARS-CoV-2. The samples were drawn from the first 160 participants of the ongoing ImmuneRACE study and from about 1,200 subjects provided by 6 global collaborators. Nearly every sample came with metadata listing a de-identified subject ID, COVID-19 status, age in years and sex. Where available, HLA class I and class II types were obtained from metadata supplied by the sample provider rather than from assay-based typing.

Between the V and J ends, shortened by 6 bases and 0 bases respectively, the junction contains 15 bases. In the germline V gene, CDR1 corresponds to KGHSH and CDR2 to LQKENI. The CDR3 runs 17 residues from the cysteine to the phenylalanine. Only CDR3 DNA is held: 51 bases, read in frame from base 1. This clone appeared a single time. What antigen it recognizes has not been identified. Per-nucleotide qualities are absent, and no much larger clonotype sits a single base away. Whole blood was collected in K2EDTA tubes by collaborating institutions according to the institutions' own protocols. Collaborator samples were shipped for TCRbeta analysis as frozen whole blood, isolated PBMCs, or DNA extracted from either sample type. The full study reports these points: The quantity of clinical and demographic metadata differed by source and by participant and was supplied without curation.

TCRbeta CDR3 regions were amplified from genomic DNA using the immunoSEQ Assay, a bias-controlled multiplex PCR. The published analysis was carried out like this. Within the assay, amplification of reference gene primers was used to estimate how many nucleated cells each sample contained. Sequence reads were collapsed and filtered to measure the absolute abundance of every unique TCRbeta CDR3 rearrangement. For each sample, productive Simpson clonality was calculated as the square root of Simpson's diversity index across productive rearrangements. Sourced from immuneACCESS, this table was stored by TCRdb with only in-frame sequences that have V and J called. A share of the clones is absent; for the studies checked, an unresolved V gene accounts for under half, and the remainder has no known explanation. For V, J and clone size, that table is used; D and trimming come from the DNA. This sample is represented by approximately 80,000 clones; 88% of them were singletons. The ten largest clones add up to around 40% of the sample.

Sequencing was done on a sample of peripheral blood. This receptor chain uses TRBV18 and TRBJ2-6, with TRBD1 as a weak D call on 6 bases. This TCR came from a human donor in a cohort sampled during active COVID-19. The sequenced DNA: TGTGCCAGCTCGTTGACAGGCCTAAGCTCTGGGGCCAACGTCCTGACTTTC. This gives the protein CASSLTGLSSGANVLTF. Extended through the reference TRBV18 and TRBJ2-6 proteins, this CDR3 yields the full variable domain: NAGVMQNPRHLVRRRGQEARLRCSPMKGHSHVYWYRQLPEEGLKFMVYLQKENIIDESGMPKERFSAEFPKEGPSILRIQQVVRGDSAAYFCASSLTGLSSGANVLTFGAGSRLTVL.